The rows below give T cell receptor beta chains drawn from one sample of a study of shared clonotypes between healthy human individuals. The table came from immunoSEQ multiplex PCR; TCRdb's copy has only in-frame clones and leaves some out. Of 850,000 to 1,200,000 clones in the sample, about 80% were seen once. Sequencing used memory CD4+ T cells sorted from blood. These receptors originate from a young man in good health. Each CDR3 is given with its conserved first and last residue. The D gene is left open where the match is weak. A row's size may be missing; if present it is once, few, many or a size class.

J,size,V,D,DNA,CDR3
TRBJ1-6,few,TRBV10-1,TRBD1,TGCGCCAGCAGCGAGGGGGCTTCTAATTCACCCCTCCACTTT,CASSEGASNSPLHF
TRBJ1-1,.,TRBV5-1,.,TGCGCCAGCAGCTTATTTCAGGTGAACACTGAAGCTTTCTTT,CASSLFQVNTEAFF
TRBJ2-5,.,TRBV30,.,TGTGCCCTGGCTGGGGGCCACCGTGGGACCCAGTACTTC,CALAGGHRGTQYF
TRBJ1-4,.,TRBV4-3,.,TGCGCCAGCAGCCAAGGGAAGTCTTTGTTTTTT,CASSQGKSLFF
TRBJ1-6,once,TRBV5-1,TRBD1,TGCGCCAGCAGCTCCCAGGGACAGAACTTTTCACCCCTCCACTTT,CASSSQGQNFSPLHF
TRBJ2-3,.,TRBV15,.,TGTGCCACCTTACTCGAGCCCACAGATACGCAGTATTTT,CATLLEPTDTQYF
TRBJ2-1,.,TRBV7-9,TRBD2,TGTGCCAGCAGCTTACGTAGGGAGGGCGGTGAGCAGTTCTTC,CASSLRREGGEQFF
TRBJ1-5,.,TRBV10-2,.,TGCGCCAGCAGTGAGTCAGCGAATCAGCCCCAGCATTTT,CASSESANQPQHF
TRBJ2-1,many,TRBV10-2,.,TGCGCCAGCAAGGGGGGAACGTACAATGAGCAGTTCTTC,CASKGGTYNEQFF
TRBJ2-3,.,TRBV6-5,TRBD1,TGTGCCAGCAGGGGACAGGTTACGCAGTATTTT,CASRGQVTQYF
TRBJ1-2,.,TRBV18,.,TGTGCCAGCTCACCGCGGGCATCTGATGGCTACACCTTC,CASSPRASDGYTF
TRBJ1-1,.,TRBV19,TRBD1,TGTGCCAGTAGAGGACAGGGAACGAACACTGAAGCTTTCTTT,CASRGQGTNTEAFF
TRBJ1-2,.,TRBV30,.,TGTGCCTCGTCGACATGGGTGGGCTACACCTTC,CASSTWVGYTF
TRBJ1-5,.,TRBV6-1,.,TGTGCCAGCGGATCCATTTCAGGGGGCAATCAGCCCCAGCATTTT,CASGSISGGNQPQHF
TRBJ2-5,.,TRBV5-8,.,TGTGCCAGCAGCAGGGGCAGGTACCAAGAGACCCAGTACTTC,CASSRGRYQETQYF
TRBJ2-5,.,TRBV5-1,TRBD1,TGCGCCAGCAGCGTATCCGGGACAGGGGGACAAGAGACCCAGTACTTC,CASSVSGTGGQETQYF
TRBJ1-1,.,TRBV7-2,.,TGTGCCAGCAGCTCAAACCGGAACACTGAAGCTTTCTTT,CASSSNRNTEAFF
TRBJ2-1,.,TRBV7-9,.,TGTGCCAGCAGCGCCCCTAGCAGTGAGCAGTTCTTC,CASSAPSSEQFF
TRBJ2-5,.,TRBV10-3,.,TGTGCCATCAGTAAGGGGTTGGGGGAGACCCAGTACTTC,CAISKGLGETQYF
TRBJ2-1,once,TRBV25-1,.,TGTGCCAGCAGTGTGGATGGTGAGCAGTTCTTC,CASSVDGEQFF
TRBJ1-5,few,TRBV12-5,.,TGTGCTAGTGGTCACTGGGACGGCATCATCCAGCATTTT,CASGHWDGIIQHF
TRBJ2-1,.,TRBV4-1,TRBD1,TGCGCCAGCAGCACTACCGGGACAGCGTACAATGAGCAGTTCTTC,CASSTTGTAYNEQFF
TRBJ2-4,.,TRBV29-1,TRBD1,TGCAGCGCAGGGACAGCGGAAAACATTCAGTACTTC,CSAGTAENIQYF
TRBJ2-7,once,TRBV30,TRBD1,TGTGCCTGGACCCTAGCAGGGGGAACCTACGAGCAGTACTTC,CAWTLAGGTYEQYF
TRBJ2-2,.,TRBV19,.,TGTGCCAGTAGTATTTCGCACATGACCGGGGAGCTGTTTTTT,CASSISHMTGELFF
TRBJ2-7,.,TRBV18,TRBD2,TGTGCCAGCTCACCGCGGGGGGGGGCGTCCGGCGAGCAGTACTTC,CASSPRGGASGEQYF
TRBJ1-2,.,TRBV28,TRBD1,TGTGCCAGCAGTTTCGGGCCCCGGGACAGGGGCTATGGCTACACCTTC,CASSFGPRDRGYGYTF
TRBJ1-4,.,TRBV5-3,.,TGTGCCAGAAGCACGGAGGGGACAACTAATGAAAAACTGTTTTTT,CARSTEGTTNEKLFF
TRBJ2-1,.,TRBV5-1,.,TGCGCCAGCAGCCCTGGGACTGCAGGGTACAATGAGCAGTTCTTC,CASSPGTAGYNEQFF
TRBJ1-3,once,TRBV19,.,TGTGCCAGCAGGACAGCCTCTGGAAACACCATATATTTT,CASRTASGNTIYF
TRBJ2-7,few,TRBV5-1,.,TGCGCCAGCAGTCCAGCGTTTAGCTCCTACGAGCAGTACTTC,CASSPAFSSYEQYF
TRBJ1-1,.,TRBV6-5,.,TGTGCCAGCAGACCGGGCCCCACTGAAACTTTCTTT,CASRPGPTETFF
TRBJ2-7,.,TRBV18,.,TGTGCCAGCTCACCGCAGGGGTACTCCTACGAGCAGTACTTC,CASSPQGYSYEQYF
TRBJ2-7,.,TRBV4-3,.,TGCGCCAGCAGCCAAGATCAGGCAGGGGGGGATTCCTACGAGCAGTACTTC,CASSQDQAGGDSYEQYF
TRBJ1-1,.,TRBV5-4,.,TGTGCCAGCAGCTTGCAGGGTATGAACACTGAAGCTTTCTTT,CASSLQGMNTEAFF
TRBJ1-1,.,TRBV15,.,TGTGCCACCAGCAGTCCTCTTGAGACCACTGAAGCTTTCTTT,CATSSPLETTEAFF
TRBJ1-6,.,TRBV7-9,.,TGTGCCAGCAGCTTAGCGTTAGACAGCCTTATATTCCTCCACTTT,CASSLALDSLIFLHF
TRBJ1-2,.,TRBV5-5,.,TGTGCCAGCAGCACTGAGGGAGGCTATGGCTACACCTTC,CASSTEGGYGYTF
TRBJ2-3,.,TRBV13,.,TGTGCCAGCAGCTTGGAGGATACGCAGTATTTT,CASSLEDTQYF
TRBJ2-5,.,TRBV7-7,.,TGTGCTAGCAGCTTGGAGACGGGGCCCCAAGAGACCCAGTACTTC,CASSLETGPQETQYF
TRBJ1-2,.,TRBV27,.,TGTGCCAGCAGCCCGTGGTCAGAGGCCTATGGCTACACCTTC,CASSPWSEAYGYTF
TRBJ1-4,.,TRBV30,.,TGTGCCTGGAGTGTAGGTTTACGCACAACTAATGAAAAACTGTTTTTT,CAWSVGLRTTNEKLFF
TRBJ2-7,.,TRBV28,TRBD2,TGTGCCAGCAGTTCCCCGGGCGGGGGGGCATACGAGCAGTACTTC,CASSSPGGGAYEQYF
TRBJ2-5,.,TRBV5-1,.,TGCGCCAGCAGCTTGGAACGGTTAGAGACCCAGTACTTC,CASSLERLETQYF
TRBJ1-4,.,TRBV18,.,TGTGCCAGCTCACCAGGGACATTAACTGAAAAACTGTTTTTT,CASSPGTLTEKLFF
TRBJ2-1,.,TRBV28,.,TGTGCCAGCAGTCAGCGGGCAGGCTACAATGAGCAGTTCTTC,CASSQRAGYNEQFF
TRBJ1-1,.,TRBV7-2,.,TGTGCCAGCAGCTTATCAGGAGGGGTGTCTGAAGCTTTCTTT,CASSLSGGVSEAFF
TRBJ2-1,.,TRBV5-6,TRBD2,TGTGCCAGCAGCGTACTAGCGGGAGCATCCGAGCAGTTCTTC,CASSVLAGASEQFF
TRBJ2-7,once,TRBV5-4,TRBD2,TGTGCCAGCAGCTCCGGGACTAGCGTTCTTTACGAGCAGTACTTC,CASSSGTSVLYEQYF
TRBJ2-5,few,TRBV6-1,.,TGTGCCAGCAGTGCGAACCGAGAGACCCAGTACTTC,CASSANRETQYF
TRBJ1-2,.,TRBV27,TRBD1,TGTGCCAGCAGTTACAGGGGATACTATGGCTACACCTTC,CASSYRGYYGYTF
TRBJ2-7,.,TRBV9,TRBD1,TGTGCCAGCAGCCAGACAGGGGTGGGGGAGCAGTACTTC,CASSQTGVGEQYF
TRBJ2-3,.,TRBV10-1,.,TGCGCCAGCAGTGAGAGTGGAGTAAACACAGATACGCAGTATTTT,CASSESGVNTDTQYF
TRBJ2-5,few,TRBV28,TRBD1,TGTGCCAGCAGGGGACAGGGTCAAGAGACCCAGTACTTC,CASRGQGQETQYF